Listed below are T cell receptor beta chains from one sample, sequenced in a study of shared clonotypes between healthy human individuals. Assay used: immunoSEQ multiplex PCR; TCRdb lists only in-frame clones, some missing. Of 2 million to 3 million clones listed, approximately 93% are singletons. Sequencing used naive CD4+ T cells from PBMCs. These receptors were taken from a man younger than 30 in good health. Some clones in this sample may be carry-over from other donors' samples. CDR3s leave out the opening cysteine and the closing phenylalanine or tryptophan. Size is omitted from some rows. Given values are once, few, many or a class for expanded clones.

CDR3aa: ASSSPPSGILY; v_gene: TRBV28; abundance: -; j_gene: TRBJ2-3
CDR3aa: ASSQPFGYEQY; v_gene: TRBV4-1; abundance: -; j_gene: TRBJ2-7
CDR3aa: ASSYLGTSGSDEQF; v_gene: TRBV28; abundance: -; j_gene: TRBJ2-1
CDR3aa: ASRGQGAVDEKLF; v_gene: TRBV6-5; abundance: -; j_gene: TRBJ1-4
CDR3aa: ATSRATQGGQY; v_gene: TRBV15; abundance: -; j_gene: TRBJ2-7
CDR3aa: ASRKQGAGGYT; v_gene: TRBV19; abundance: once; j_gene: TRBJ1-2
CDR3aa: ASRDRGTTNEKLF; v_gene: TRBV2; abundance: once; j_gene: TRBJ1-4
CDR3aa: ASSPPDRDPEQY; v_gene: TRBV28; abundance: -; j_gene: TRBJ2-7
CDR3aa: ASSSSDRVTDTQY; v_gene: TRBV6-6; abundance: -; j_gene: TRBJ2-3
CDR3aa: ASSQGLAGEDTQY; v_gene: TRBV5-1; abundance: -; j_gene: TRBJ2-3
CDR3aa: ASSAGTGVHGYT; v_gene: TRBV19; abundance: -; j_gene: TRBJ1-2
CDR3aa: ASSPRDRDYNEQF; v_gene: TRBV23-1; abundance: -; j_gene: TRBJ2-1
CDR3aa: ASSGTRSYNEQF; v_gene: TRBV18; abundance: -; j_gene: TRBJ2-1
CDR3aa: ASSFTPLH; v_gene: TRBV5-7; abundance: -; j_gene: TRBJ1-6
CDR3aa: ASSPGLVFEQF; v_gene: TRBV5-1; abundance: -; j_gene: TRBJ2-1
CDR3aa: ASSFSVADHEQF; v_gene: TRBV7-3; abundance: -; j_gene: TRBJ2-1
CDR3aa: ASSAMGQKETQY; v_gene: TRBV9; abundance: -; j_gene: TRBJ2-5
CDR3aa: ASSTTGSTNEKLF; v_gene: TRBV5-6; abundance: few; j_gene: TRBJ1-4
CDR3aa: SVGRTGRDYGYT; v_gene: TRBV29-1; abundance: once; j_gene: TRBJ1-2
CDR3aa: ASSSGRSYNEQF; v_gene: TRBV6-5; abundance: once; j_gene: TRBJ2-1
CDR3aa: ASRYTGKGWEIDQPQH; v_gene: TRBV11-2; abundance: -; j_gene: TRBJ1-5
CDR3aa: ASTSGRALTLNEQF; v_gene: TRBV2; abundance: -; j_gene: TRBJ2-1
CDR3aa: ASSRRRARDEKLF; v_gene: TRBV7-2; abundance: -; j_gene: TRBJ1-4
CDR3aa: ASSPRAAGMNEQF; v_gene: TRBV7-2; abundance: once; j_gene: TRBJ2-1
CDR3aa: ATDAQGENQETQY; v_gene: TRBV11-1; abundance: -; j_gene: TRBJ2-5
CDR3aa: ASSFHLALF; v_gene: TRBV28; abundance: -; j_gene: TRBJ2-2
CDR3aa: ASRPSAGAYNLGYT; v_gene: TRBV7-9; abundance: -; j_gene: TRBJ1-2
CDR3aa: ASSASVRDTEAF; v_gene: TRBV19; abundance: -; j_gene: TRBJ1-1
CDR3aa: SVRPLMTDEQF; v_gene: TRBV29-1; abundance: -; j_gene: TRBJ2-1
CDR3aa: TGAGSSYEQY; v_gene: TRBV29-1; abundance: -; j_gene: -
CDR3aa: ATSIHSRGVYT; v_gene: TRBV2; abundance: -; j_gene: TRBJ1-2
CDR3aa: ASSPMGTRLQDEQF; v_gene: TRBV4-1; abundance: -; j_gene: TRBJ2-1
CDR3aa: ARLFGTPYEQY; v_gene: TRBV27; abundance: -; j_gene: TRBJ2-7
CDR3aa: ASSRDSSTDTQY; v_gene: TRBV28; abundance: -; j_gene: TRBJ2-3
CDR3aa: ATSRGVNTGELF; v_gene: TRBV6-5; abundance: -; j_gene: TRBJ2-2
CDR3aa: ASSHGRATYEQY; v_gene: TRBV5-4; abundance: -; j_gene: TRBJ2-7
CDR3aa: ASTQGNQPQH; v_gene: TRBV27; abundance: -; j_gene: TRBJ1-5
CDR3aa: ASSLARQSNTGELF; v_gene: TRBV5-6; abundance: -; j_gene: TRBJ2-2
CDR3aa: ASSPHAPGDGVLAF; v_gene: TRBV18; abundance: -; j_gene: TRBJ1-1
CDR3aa: ASSPSVPNEQF; v_gene: TRBV7-9; abundance: -; j_gene: TRBJ2-1
CDR3aa: ASSPNRVPYEQY; v_gene: TRBV7-8; abundance: -; j_gene: TRBJ2-7
CDR3aa: ASTHGRLLNYGYT; v_gene: TRBV27; abundance: -; j_gene: TRBJ1-2
CDR3aa: ASSPPRLAGDDEQF; v_gene: TRBV18; abundance: -; j_gene: TRBJ2-1
CDR3aa: ASRLTGGSYNEQF; v_gene: TRBV6-5; abundance: once; j_gene: TRBJ2-1